The 15 T cell receptor beta chains presented below share a single source sample, sequenced in a study of blood T cell repertoires in COVID-19. Data came from immunoSEQ multiplex PCR; TCRdb stores just in-frame clones and leaves some out. Found here are 300,000 or so clones, roughly 85% of them singletons; the top ten hold approximately 5%. The specimen sequenced was PBMCs or T cells enriched from blood (not recorded which). Receptors originate from a woman younger than 45 who had recovered from COVID-19.

The V and J genes are TRBV7-9 and TRBJ1-2, with 8 nucleotides matching TRBD1. The J segment lost 4 bases and the V segment lost 5 bases, leaving 9 bases of the junction unmatched. CDR3 length: 15 residues. Per the germline V gene, CDR1 is SEHNR and CDR2 is FQNEAQ (reference sequence). CDR3 residues: CASSPRTGSSYGYTF. The CDR3, as DNA: TGTGCCAGCAGCCCCCGGACAGGGAGTTCCTATGGCTACACCTTC.

This sequence joins TRBV5-3 and TRBJ1-2; D uncertain. TRBV5-3 is sorted into the ORF group, with uncertain function. V dropped 4 bases and J dropped 8 bases, with 12 bases sitting between them. This CDR3 is built from 12 residues. The CDR3 DNA reads TGTGCCAGAAGCCGCACGACGGGGGGCTACACCTTC. This codes for CARSRTTGGYTF.

The chain links TRBV28 to TRBJ1-2, with D possibly matching TRBD1 (5 bases). This CDR3 is 13 amino acids long. Germline V gene lookup returns CDR1 MDHEN and CDR2 SYDVKM. Trimming removed 6 bases at V and 3 bases at J, with 11 bases between. The CDR3, as DNA: TGTGCCAGCAGACGGGGGGTGGACTATGGCTACACCTTC. It codes for CASRRGVDYGYTF.

This clone showed up just once. The V call is TRBV5-1, the J call TRBJ2-5; 7 nucleotides match TRBD1. With V trimmed by 6 bases and J by 3 bases, 5 bases remained unmatched. Germline assignment: CDR1 SGHRS and CDR2 YFSETQ. The length of the CDR3 is 13 residues. CDR3 nucleotide sequence: TGCGCCAGCAAGTCAGGGGGAAAAGAGACCCAGTACTTC. Translation gives CASKSGGKETQYF.

The gene calls are TRBV7-9 and TRBJ1-4; D gene uncertain. CDR3 length equals 14 residues. Trimming left V 5 bases short and J 7 bases short, with 14 bases between. CDR1 and CDR2 (germline): SEHNR, FQNEAQ (reference sequence). The chain's CDR3 is CASSARVVGEKLFF. For the CDR3, the DNA is TGTGCCAGCAGCGCCCGGGTCGTGGGTGAAAAACTGTTTTTT.

This rearrangement joins TRBV11-2 to TRBJ1-1; D gene unclear. Trimming cost V 0 bases and J 4 bases, with 6 bases left between them. The CDR3 covers 13 residues. Germline CDR1 SGHAT, CDR2 FQNNGV. CDR3 loop: CASSLDPGTEAFF. CDR3 in DNA: TGTGCCAGCAGCTTAGATCCCGGCACTGAAGCTTTCTTT.

The chain is built from TRBV20-1 and TRBJ1-3, with D perhaps TRBD1 (5 bases). V was shortened by 2 bases and J by 8 bases, with 7 bases between the two germline ends. Germline V gene sequence: CDR1 DFQATT, CDR2 SNEGSKA (reference sequence). The CDR3 extends over 11 amino acids. The CDR3 loop reads CSARTGDTIYF. For the CDR3, the DNA is TGCAGTGCTAGAACGGGGGACACCATATATTTT.

This chain connects TRBV15 to TRBJ1-1; D may be TRBD1 (6 bases). CDR1 and CDR2 from the germline V gene are LNHNV and YYDKDF (reference sequence). This CDR3 region has 13 residues. V lost 1 base and J 6 bases, leaving 9 bases between the germline ends. This CDR3 is CATSRGRTAEAFF. DNA for the CDR3: TGTGCCACCAGCAGAGGACGGACAGCTGAAGCTTTCTTT. Full variable domain (rest looked up from reference TRBV15 and TRBJ1-1): DAMVIQNPRYQVTQFGKPVTLSCSQTLNHNVMYWYQQKSSQAPKLLFHYYDKDFNNEADTPDNFQSRRPNTSFCFLDIRSPGLGDTAMYLCATSRGRTAEAFFGQGTRLTVV.

This clone was recorded a few times. This chain connects TRBV28 to TRBJ2-3, with D tentatively TRBD2 (6 bases). V lost 2 bases and J lost 0, with 12 bases in between. The CDR3 consists of 16 residues. Germline assignment: CDR1 MDHEN and CDR2 SYDVKM. In DNA form, the CDR3 reads TGTGCCAGCAGTTTAAGGTCGGGGACTAGCACAGATACGCAGTATTTT. Translation gives CASSLRSGTSTDTQYF.

V and J are TRBV7-9 and TRBJ1-6, with 9 bases lining up with TRBD1. V lost 4 bases and J lost 6; bases outside the gene matches: 4. The CDR3 runs to 15 residues. Germline loops: CDR1 SEHNR, CDR2 FQNEAQ (reference sequence). CDR3 residues: CASSSGQGGNSPLHF. The CDR3 nucleotides are TGTGCCAGCAGCTCGGGACAGGGAGGTAATTCACCCCTCCACTTT.

The CDR3 DNA reads as TGTGCCAGCAGCTCACAGAGAAAAGGGCAGTACTTC. Protein: CASSSQRKGQYF. This chain joins TRBV11-2 and TRBJ2-7; D not certain. V shed 4 bases and J shed 9 bases, with 13 bases lying between them. Per germline, CDR1 SGHAT and CDR2 FQNNGV. The CDR3 length is 12 residues.

The J gene is TRBJ2-1, the V gene TRBV7-8, with TRBD2 as a possible D gene (5 bases). CDR3 length: 18 residues. V lost 5 bases and J 0 bases, leaving 20 bases between the germline ends. CDR1 is SGHVS and CDR2 is FQNEAQ in the germline V gene. The CDR3 DNA is TGTGCCAGCAGCCCCGTCGTGTCCTCTGGGAGCTCCTACAATGAGCAGTTCTTC. This translates into CASSPVVSSGSSYNEQFF.

This chain links TRBV6-5 with TRBJ1-5; D is undetermined. V was clipped by 4 bases and J by 4 bases, with 8 bases between them. The CDR3 totals 13 residues. Per germline, CDR1 MNHEY and CDR2 SVGAGI. CDR3 DNA sequence: TGTGCCAGCAGTTCGCAGTTTAATCAGCCCCAGCATTTT. It yields the protein CASSSQFNQPQHF.

This clone was detected a few times. V gene TRBV2 combines with J gene TRBJ1-1, with TRBD1 matching 7 bases. The CDR3 runs 14 residues. V lost 6 bases, J lost 5 bases, and 9 bases stayed unmatched. Germline V lookup: CDR1 SNHLY, CDR2 FYNNEI. The CDR3 loop is CASRARQGRTEAFF. As DNA, the CDR3 is TGTGCCAGCAGGGCCCGACAGGGTCGGACTGAAGCTTTCTTT. Based on the CDR3 plus reference TRBV2 and TRBJ1-1, the full variable domain is EPEVTQTPSHQVTQMGQEVILRCVPISNHLYFYWYRQILGQKVEFLVSFYNNEISEKSEIFDDQFSVERPDGSNFTLKIRSTKLEDSAMYFCASRARQGRTEAFFGQGTRLTVV.

This chain uses TRBV7-3 with TRBJ1-2; 7 positions match TRBD1. Germline CDR1 SGHTA, CDR2 FQGTGA. Losses at the gene ends were 5 bases for V and 0 bases for J; bases not matched to a gene: 15. The length of the CDR3 is 18 residues. The CDR3 DNA is TGTGCCAGCAGCCCCCTCCCCCTAGGGGGCCTTACTAACTATGGCTACACCTTC. Protein sequence: CASSPLPLGGLTNYGYTF.